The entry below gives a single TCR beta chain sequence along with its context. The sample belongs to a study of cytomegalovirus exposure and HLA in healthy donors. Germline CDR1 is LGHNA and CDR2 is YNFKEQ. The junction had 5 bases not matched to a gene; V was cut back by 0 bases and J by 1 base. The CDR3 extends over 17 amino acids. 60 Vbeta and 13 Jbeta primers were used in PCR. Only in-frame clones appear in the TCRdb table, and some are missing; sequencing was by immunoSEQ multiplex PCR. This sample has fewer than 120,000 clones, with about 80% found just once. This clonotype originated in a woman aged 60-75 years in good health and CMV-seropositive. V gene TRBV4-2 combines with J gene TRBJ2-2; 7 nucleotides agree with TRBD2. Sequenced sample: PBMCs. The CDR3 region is CASSQDRTGGNTGELFF. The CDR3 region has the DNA TGTGCCAGCAGCCAAGATCGTACGGGAGGGAACACCGGGGAGCTGTTTTTT.